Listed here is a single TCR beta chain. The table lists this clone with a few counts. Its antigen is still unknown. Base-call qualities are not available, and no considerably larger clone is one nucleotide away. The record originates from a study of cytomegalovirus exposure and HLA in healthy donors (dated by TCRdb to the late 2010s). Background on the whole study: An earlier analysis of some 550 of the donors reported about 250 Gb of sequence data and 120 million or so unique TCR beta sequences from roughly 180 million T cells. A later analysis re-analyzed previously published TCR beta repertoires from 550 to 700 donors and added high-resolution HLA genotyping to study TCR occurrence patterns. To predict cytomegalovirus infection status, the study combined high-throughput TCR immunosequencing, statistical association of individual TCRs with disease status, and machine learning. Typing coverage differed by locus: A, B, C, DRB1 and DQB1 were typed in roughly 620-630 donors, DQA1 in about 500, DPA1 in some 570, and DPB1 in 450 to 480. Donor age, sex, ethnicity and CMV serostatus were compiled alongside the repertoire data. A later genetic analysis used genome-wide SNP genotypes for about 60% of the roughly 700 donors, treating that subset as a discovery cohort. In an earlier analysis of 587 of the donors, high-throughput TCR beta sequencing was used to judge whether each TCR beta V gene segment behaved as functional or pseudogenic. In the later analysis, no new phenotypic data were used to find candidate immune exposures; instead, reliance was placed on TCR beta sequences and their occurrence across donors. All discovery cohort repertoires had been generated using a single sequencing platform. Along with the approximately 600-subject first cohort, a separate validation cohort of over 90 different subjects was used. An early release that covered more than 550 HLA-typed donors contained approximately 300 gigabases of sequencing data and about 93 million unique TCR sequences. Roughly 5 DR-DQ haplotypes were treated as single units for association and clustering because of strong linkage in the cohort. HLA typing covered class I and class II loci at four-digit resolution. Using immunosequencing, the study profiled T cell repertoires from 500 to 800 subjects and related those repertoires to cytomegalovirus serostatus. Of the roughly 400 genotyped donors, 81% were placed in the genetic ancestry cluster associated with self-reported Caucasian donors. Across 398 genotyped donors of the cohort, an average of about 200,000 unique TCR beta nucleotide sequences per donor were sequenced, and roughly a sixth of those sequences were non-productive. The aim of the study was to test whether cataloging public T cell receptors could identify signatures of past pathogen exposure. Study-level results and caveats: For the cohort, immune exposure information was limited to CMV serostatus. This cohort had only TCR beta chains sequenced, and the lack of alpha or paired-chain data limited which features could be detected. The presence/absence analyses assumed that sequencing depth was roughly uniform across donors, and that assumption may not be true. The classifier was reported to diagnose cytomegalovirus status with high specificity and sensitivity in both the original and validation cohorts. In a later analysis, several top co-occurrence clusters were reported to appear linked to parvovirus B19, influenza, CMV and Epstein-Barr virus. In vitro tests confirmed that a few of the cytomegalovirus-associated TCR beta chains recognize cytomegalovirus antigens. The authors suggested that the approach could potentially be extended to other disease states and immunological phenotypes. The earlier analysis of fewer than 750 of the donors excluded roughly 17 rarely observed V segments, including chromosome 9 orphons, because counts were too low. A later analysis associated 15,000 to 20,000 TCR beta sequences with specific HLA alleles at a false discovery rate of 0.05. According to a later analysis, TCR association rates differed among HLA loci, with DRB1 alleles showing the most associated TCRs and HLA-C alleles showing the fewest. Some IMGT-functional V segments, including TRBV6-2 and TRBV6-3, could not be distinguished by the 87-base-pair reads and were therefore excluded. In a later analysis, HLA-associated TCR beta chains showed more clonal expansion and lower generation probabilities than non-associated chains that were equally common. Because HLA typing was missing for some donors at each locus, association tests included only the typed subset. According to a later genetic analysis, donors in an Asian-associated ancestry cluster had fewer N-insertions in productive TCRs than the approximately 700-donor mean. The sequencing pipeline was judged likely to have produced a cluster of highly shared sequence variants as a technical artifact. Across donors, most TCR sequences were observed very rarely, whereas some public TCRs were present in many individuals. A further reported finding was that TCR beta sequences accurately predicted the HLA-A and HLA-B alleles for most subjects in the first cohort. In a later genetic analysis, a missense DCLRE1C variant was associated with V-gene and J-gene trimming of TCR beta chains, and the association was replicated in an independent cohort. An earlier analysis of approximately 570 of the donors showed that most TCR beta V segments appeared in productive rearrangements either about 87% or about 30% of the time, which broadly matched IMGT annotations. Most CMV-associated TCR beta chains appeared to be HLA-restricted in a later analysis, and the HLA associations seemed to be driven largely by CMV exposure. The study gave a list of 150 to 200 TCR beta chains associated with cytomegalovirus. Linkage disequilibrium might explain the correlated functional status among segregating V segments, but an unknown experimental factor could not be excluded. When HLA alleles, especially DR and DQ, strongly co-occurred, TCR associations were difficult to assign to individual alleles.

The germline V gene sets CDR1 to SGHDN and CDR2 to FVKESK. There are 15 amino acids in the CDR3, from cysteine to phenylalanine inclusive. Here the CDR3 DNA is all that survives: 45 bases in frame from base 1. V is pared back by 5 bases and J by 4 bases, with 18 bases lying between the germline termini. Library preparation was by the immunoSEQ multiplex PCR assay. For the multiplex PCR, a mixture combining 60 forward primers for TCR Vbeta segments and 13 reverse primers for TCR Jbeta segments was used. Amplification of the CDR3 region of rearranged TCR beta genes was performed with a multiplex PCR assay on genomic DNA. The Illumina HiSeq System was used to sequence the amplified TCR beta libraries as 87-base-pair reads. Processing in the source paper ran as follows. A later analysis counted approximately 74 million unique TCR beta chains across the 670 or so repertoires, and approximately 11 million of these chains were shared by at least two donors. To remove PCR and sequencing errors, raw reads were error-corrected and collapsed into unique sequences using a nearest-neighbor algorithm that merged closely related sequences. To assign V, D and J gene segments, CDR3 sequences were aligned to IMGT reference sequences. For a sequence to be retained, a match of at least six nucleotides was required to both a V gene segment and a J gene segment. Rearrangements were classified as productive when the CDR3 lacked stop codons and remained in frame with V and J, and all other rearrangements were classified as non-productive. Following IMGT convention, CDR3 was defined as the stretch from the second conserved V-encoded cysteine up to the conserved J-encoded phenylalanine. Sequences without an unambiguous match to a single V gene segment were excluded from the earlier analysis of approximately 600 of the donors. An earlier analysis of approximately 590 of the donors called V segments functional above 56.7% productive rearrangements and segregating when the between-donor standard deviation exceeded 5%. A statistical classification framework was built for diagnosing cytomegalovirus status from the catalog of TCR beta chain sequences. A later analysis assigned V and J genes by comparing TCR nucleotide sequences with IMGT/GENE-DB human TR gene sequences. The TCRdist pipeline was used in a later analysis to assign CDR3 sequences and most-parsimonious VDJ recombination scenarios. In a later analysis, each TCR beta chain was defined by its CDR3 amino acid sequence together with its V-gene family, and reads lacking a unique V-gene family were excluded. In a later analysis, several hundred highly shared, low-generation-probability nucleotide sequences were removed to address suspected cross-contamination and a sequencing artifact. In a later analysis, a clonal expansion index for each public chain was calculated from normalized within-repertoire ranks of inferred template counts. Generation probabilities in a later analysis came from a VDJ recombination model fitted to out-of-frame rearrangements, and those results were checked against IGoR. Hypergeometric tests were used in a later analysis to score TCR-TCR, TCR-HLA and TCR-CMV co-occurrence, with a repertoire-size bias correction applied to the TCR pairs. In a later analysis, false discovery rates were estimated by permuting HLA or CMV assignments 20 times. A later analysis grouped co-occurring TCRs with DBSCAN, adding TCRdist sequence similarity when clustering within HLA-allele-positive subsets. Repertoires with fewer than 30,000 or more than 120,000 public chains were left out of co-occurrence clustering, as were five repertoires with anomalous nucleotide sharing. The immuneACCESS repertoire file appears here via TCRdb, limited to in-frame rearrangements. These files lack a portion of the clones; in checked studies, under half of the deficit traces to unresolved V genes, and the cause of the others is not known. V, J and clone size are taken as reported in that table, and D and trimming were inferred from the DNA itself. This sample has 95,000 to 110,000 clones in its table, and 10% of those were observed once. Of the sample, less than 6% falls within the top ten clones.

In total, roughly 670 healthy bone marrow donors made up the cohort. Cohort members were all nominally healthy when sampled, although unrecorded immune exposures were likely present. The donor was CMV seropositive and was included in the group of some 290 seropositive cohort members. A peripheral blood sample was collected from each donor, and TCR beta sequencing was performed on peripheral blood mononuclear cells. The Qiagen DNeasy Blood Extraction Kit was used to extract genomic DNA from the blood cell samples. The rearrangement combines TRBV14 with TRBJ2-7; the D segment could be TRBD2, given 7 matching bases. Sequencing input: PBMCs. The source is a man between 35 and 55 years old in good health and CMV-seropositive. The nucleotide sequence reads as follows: TGTGCCAGCAGCTCGCCCATAAGGGGGGGATACGAGCAGTACTTC. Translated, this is CASSSPIRGGYEQYF.